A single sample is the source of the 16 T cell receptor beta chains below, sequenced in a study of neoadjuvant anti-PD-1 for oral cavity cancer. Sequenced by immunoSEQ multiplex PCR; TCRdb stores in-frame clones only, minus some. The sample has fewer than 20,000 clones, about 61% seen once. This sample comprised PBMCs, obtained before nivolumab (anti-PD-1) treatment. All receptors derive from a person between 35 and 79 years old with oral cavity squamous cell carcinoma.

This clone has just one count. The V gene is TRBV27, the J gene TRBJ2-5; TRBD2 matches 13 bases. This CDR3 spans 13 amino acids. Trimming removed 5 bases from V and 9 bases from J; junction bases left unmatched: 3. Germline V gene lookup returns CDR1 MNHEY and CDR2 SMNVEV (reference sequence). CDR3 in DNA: TGTGCCAGCAGTCCCGGACTAGCGGGAGCCCAGTACTTC. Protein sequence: CASSPGLAGAQYF.

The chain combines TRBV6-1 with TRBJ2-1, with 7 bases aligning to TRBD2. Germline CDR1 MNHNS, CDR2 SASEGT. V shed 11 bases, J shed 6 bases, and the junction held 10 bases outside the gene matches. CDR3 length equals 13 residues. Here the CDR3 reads CASQASGFNEQFF. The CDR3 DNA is TGTGCCTCCCAGGCTAGCGGATTCAATGAGCAGTTCTTC.

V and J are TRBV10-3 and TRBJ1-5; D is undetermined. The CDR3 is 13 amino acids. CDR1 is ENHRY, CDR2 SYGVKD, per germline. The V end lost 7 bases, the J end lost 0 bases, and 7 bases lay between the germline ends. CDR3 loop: CAITAVSNQPQHF. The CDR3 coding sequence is TGTGCCATCACAGCCGTTAGCAATCAGCCCCAGCATTTT.

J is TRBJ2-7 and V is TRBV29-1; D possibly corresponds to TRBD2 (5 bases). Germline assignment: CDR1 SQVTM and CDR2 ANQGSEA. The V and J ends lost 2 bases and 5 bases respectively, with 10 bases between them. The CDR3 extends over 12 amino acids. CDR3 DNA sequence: TGCAGCGTTGAAAGGTCGGGGAACGAGCAGTACTTC. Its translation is CSVERSGNEQYF.

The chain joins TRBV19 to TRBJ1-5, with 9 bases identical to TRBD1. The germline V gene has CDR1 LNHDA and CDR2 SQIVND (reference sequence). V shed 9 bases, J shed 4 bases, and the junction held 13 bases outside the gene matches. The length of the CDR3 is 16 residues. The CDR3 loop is CASQQGAVQVNQPQHF. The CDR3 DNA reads TGTGCCAGCCAACAGGGGGCTGTTCAAGTGAATCAGCCCCAGCATTTT. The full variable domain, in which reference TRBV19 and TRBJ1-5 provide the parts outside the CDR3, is DGGITQSPKYLFRKEGQNVTLSCEQNLNHDAMYWYRQDPGQGLRLIYYSQIVNDFQKGDIAEGYSVSREKKESFPLTVTSAQKNPTAFYLCASQQGAVQVNQPQHFGDGTRLSIL.

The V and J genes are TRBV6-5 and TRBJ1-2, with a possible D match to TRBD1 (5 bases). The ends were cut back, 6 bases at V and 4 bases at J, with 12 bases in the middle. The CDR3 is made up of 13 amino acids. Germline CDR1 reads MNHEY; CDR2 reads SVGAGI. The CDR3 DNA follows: TGTGCCAGCAGGTACCCTGACAGCTATGGCTACACCTTC. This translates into CASRYPDSYGYTF.

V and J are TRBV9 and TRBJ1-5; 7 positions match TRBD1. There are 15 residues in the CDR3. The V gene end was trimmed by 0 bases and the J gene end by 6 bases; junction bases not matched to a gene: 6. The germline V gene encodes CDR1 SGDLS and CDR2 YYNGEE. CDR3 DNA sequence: TGTGCCAGCAGCGTAGAAGGGGGCGAAGGTCAGCCCCAGCATTTT. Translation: CASSVEGGEGQPQHF.

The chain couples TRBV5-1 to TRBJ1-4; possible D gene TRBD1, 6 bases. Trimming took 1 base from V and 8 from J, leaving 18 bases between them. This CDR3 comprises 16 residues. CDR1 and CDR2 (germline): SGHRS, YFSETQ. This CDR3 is CASSLSTGGIDEKLFF. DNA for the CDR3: TGCGCCAGCAGCTTGAGTACGGGGGGCATAGACGAAAAACTGTTTTTT.

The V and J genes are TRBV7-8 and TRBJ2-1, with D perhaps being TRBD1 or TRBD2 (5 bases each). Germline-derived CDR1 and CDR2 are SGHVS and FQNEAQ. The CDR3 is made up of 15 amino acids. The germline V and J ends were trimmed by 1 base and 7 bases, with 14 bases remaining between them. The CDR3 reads CASSLGIRWGNEQFF. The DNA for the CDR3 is TGTGCCAGCAGCTTAGGAATTCGGTGGGGGAATGAGCAGTTCTTC.

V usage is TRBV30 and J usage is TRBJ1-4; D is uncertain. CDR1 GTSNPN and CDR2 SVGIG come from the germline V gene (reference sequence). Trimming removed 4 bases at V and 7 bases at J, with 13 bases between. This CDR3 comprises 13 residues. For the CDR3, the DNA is TGTGCCTGGAAGTCCCCCGGCGGTGAAAAACTGTTTTTT. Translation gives CAWKSPGGEKLFF.

The CDR3 DNA reads as TGTGCCAGCAGTTCCCACACCACCCAAGAGACCCAGTACTTC. Translation: CASSSHTTQETQYF. The chain links TRBV6-5 to TRBJ2-5, with D unresolved. Trimming left V 4 bases short and J 1 base short, with 10 bases between. Germline values: CDR1 MNHEY, CDR2 SVGAGI. The CDR3 extends over 14 amino acids.

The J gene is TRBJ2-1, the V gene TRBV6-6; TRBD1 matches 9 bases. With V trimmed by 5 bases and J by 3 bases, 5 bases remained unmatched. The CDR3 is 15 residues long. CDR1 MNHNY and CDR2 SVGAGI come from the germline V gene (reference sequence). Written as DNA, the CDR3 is TGTGCCAGCAGTGCCGGGACAGGGAACTACAATGAGCAGTTCTTC. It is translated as CASSAGTGNYNEQFF.

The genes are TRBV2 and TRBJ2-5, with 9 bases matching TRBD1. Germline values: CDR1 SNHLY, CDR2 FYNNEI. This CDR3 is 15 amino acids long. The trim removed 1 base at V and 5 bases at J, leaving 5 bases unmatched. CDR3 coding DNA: TGTGCCAGCAGTGAAGGGGGCACAGGGGGCGAGACCCAGTACTTC. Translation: CASSEGGTGGETQYF. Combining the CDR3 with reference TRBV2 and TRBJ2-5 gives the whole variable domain EPEVTQTPSHQVTQMGQEVILRCVPISNHLYFYWYRQILGQKVEFLVSFYNNEISEKSEIFDDQFSVERPDGSNFTLKIRSTKLEDSAMYFCASSEGGTGGETQYFGPGTRLLVL.

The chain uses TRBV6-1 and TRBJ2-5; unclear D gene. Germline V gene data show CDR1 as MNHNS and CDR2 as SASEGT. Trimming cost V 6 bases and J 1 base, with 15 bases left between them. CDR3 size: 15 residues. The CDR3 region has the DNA TGTGCCAGCAGCGATCCTGTTCTGTCCCAAGAGACCCAGTACTTC. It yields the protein CASSDPVLSQETQYF.

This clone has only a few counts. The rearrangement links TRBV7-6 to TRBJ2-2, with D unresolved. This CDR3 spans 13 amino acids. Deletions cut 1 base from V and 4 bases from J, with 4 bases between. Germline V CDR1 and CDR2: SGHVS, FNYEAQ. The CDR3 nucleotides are TGTGCCAGCAGCTTAGAAAGCACCGGGGAGCTGTTTTTT. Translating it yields CASSLESTGELFF.

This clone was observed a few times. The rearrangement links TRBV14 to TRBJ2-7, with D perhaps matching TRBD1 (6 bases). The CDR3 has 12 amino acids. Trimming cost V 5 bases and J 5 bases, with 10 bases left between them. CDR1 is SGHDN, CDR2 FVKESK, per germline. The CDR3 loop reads CASSAYRDEQYF. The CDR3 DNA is TGTGCCAGCAGCGCTTACAGGGACGAGCAGTACTTC.